This T cell receptor beta chain comes out of a study of shared clonotypes between healthy human individuals. The protocol was immunoSEQ multiplex PCR, while the TCRdb copy is restricted to in-frame clones and leaves out a portion. The sample contains 1.5 million to 2.5 million clones, about 95% of which appear only once. Positively selected for CCR7, the CD45RO-negative cells used as naive CD8 cells excluded terminally differentiated effector memory CD45RA+ cells. This clone has more than one count but fewer than ten. The sequenced material came from naive CD8+ T cells sorted from blood. This receptor was obtained from a man younger than 35 in good health.

CDR3 DNA: TGTGCCAGCAGCCAAGTTGGGGATGATGAAGCTTTCTTT. Amino acid sequence: CASSQVGDDEAFF. The chain links TRBV4-2 to TRBJ1-1; D remains unclear. Trimming pared 1 base from V and 7 bases from J, leaving 10 bases between. The CDR3 covers 13 residues. Germline CDR1 and CDR2: LGHNA and YNFKEQ.